This TCR beta chain originates from a study of blood T cells in healthy people across ages. The V gene lost 7 bases and the J gene lost 2 bases, with 5 bases spanning the gap. The CDR3 is made up of 11 amino acids. Per germline, CDR1 MGHDK and CDR2 SYGVNS. To note about this clonotype: Its antigen remains unknown.

For the second PCR, which ran for about 6 to 11 cycles, a sample-barcoded 5' primer and a J-beta primer mix were used. In TCRdb, the 5' RACE reads were re-called with MiXCR into one record per CDR3 protein. The sample lists about 800,000 distinct CDR3 sequences, roughly 25% occurring once. Study-wide results and limits: TCR beta diversity per million T cells fell roughly linearly with age. Unsorted PBMC material precluded a definitive naive versus antigen-experienced comparison.

The same specimen was also included in a second study, on T cells of mothers and their children. Per that paper: Sequencing returned over 8 million TCR beta CDR3 reads per mother and several million per child.

The rearrangement uses TRBV25-1 and TRBJ1-1; D remains ambiguous. This receptor was taken from a boy younger than 18 in good health. Sequencing was performed on blood. The CDR3: CASMTNTEAFF. For the CDR3, the DNA is TGTGCCAGCATGACTAACACTGAAGCTTTCTTT.